These 19 T cell receptor beta chains originate from one sample sequenced in a study of T cells in Graves' hyperthyroidism and ophthalmopathy. Amplification yielded TCR beta CDR3 regions, with RNA transcripts as the source. The HTBI primer set drove a first-round RT-PCR of the TCR CDR3. From the multiplex PCR reads, TCRdb called clonotypes with MiXCR, one entry per CDR3 protein. The data hold about 460,000 distinct CDR3 sequences, with 20% to 25% observed a single time. Material for sequencing was blood. The receptor source for this set is an older woman with Graves' ophthalmopathy.

This clonotype was seen many times. This chain joins TRBV7-3 and TRBJ2-3; D unclear. The CDR3 contains 14 residues. V lost 0 bases to trimming and J lost 2 bases, with 6 bases between them. Germline values: CDR1 SGHTA, CDR2 FQGTGA. The CDR3 nucleotides are TGTGCCAGCAGCTTAACTCACCCCACAGATACGCAGTATTTT. It translates to CASSLTHPTDTQYF.

The rearrangement links TRBV20-1 to TRBJ2-1; TRBD2 aligns across 16 bases. Trimming removed 5 bases from V and 6 bases from J; junction bases left unmatched: 7. From germline, CDR1 is DFQATT and CDR2 SNEGSKA (reference sequence). The CDR3 sequence is 16 residues long. The CDR3 loop reads CSAPGTSGRGGNEQFF. The DNA of the CDR3 is TGCAGTGCTCCCGGGACTAGCGGGAGGGGGGGCAATGAGCAGTTCTTC.

V and J are TRBV28 and TRBJ2-7; TRBD1 might be the D (9 bases). Trimming removed 2 bases at V and 6 bases at J, with 29 bases between. Germline CDR1 and CDR2: MDHEN and SYDVKM. The CDR3 extends over 19 amino acids. CDR3 nucleotides: TGTGCCAGCAGTTTAGAACAGGGGGCGGGGGGACCCCGGGGAGGCGAGCAGTACTTC. Encoded protein: CASSLEQGAGGPRGGEQYF.

This clonotype was detected a few times. The rearrangement joins TRBV10-3 to TRBJ2-1; D is ambiguous. V lost 3 bases to trimming and J lost 4 bases, with 16 bases between them. This CDR3 comprises 16 residues. Germline V gives CDR1 ENHRY, CDR2 SYGVKD. Written as DNA, the CDR3 is TGTGCCATCAGTGATTTACCCTCAATACCATACAATGAGCAGTTCTTC. Protein product: CAISDLPSIPYNEQFF.

There are a few counts of this clonotype. V usage is TRBV25-1 and J usage is TRBJ2-7; D uncertain. Trimming removed 6 bases at V and 1 base at J, with 10 bases between. Germline V gene sequence: CDR1 MGHDK, CDR2 SYGVNS. The CDR3 covers 13 residues. The CDR3 DNA reads as TGTGCCAGCAGGCCGAAAGGGTCCTACGAGCAGTACTTC. It yields the protein CASRPKGSYEQYF.

CDR3 sequence reads: CSASTPAGGNEKLFF. CDR3 sequence (DNA): TGCAGTGCTAGTACGCCCGCTGGCGGGAATGAAAAACTGTTTTTT. The V and J genes are TRBV20-1 and TRBJ1-4; D not resolved. CDR3 length equals 15 residues. The ends were cut back, 3 bases at V and 5 bases at J, with 16 bases in the middle. Germline lookup yields CDR1 DFQATT and CDR2 SNEGSKA (reference sequence).

In its sample, this clonotype was seen a few times. The chain employs TRBV6-1 and TRBJ2-7; D not certain. The CDR3 runs to 11 residues. With 10 bases removed from V and 5 bases from J, the gap between germline ends came to 12 bases. Germline CDR1 MNHNS, CDR2 SASEGT. This CDR3 reads CATWIPHEQYF. DNA of the CDR3: TGTGCCACCTGGATTCCTCACGAGCAGTACTTC.

This chain connects TRBV27 to TRBJ2-7, with 8 bases identical to TRBD1. This CDR3 spans 16 amino acids. Germline lookup yields CDR1 MNHEY and CDR2 SMNVEV (reference sequence). V trimming: 5 bases; J trimming: 1 base; junction bases outside the gene matches: 10. The CDR3 DNA sequence: TGTGCCAGCAGTCCTTCGACAGGGGAATTTTCCTACGAGCAGTACTTC. Residues: CASSPSTGEFSYEQYF.

This chain uses TRBV2 with TRBJ1-1; D gene uncertain. CDR1 SNHLY and CDR2 FYNNEI come from the germline V gene. The CDR3 runs to 15 residues. Trimming shortened V by 6 bases and J by 4 bases, and 18 bases separated the two germline ends. CDR3 DNA: TGTGCCAGCAGCGGTAGCTCCGGGAGTATCACTGAAGCTTTCTTT. The encoded protein is CASSGSSGSITEAFF.

The chain uses TRBV6-1 and TRBJ1-1; perhaps TRBD1 as D (6 bases). CDR1 is MNHNS and CDR2 is SASEGT in the germline V gene. V was cut by 4 bases and J by 3 bases, with 9 bases left in between. The CDR3 sequence is 13 residues long. CDR3 coding DNA: TGTGCCAGCAGTGGGGGGCGGTACACTGAAGCTTTCTTT. Amino acid sequence: CASSGGRYTEAFF.

V usage is TRBV20-1 and J usage is TRBJ1-5, with D maybe TRBD1 (6 bases). Looked up from germline, CDR1 is DFQATT and CDR2 is SNEGSKA (reference sequence). V was clipped by 6 bases and J by 2 bases, with 17 bases between them. This CDR3 has 15 amino acids. The chain's CDR3 is CSAPETGGRNQPQHF. The CDR3 coding sequence is TGCAGTGCGCCGGAGACGGGGGGCCGCAATCAGCCCCAGCATTTT.

V gene TRBV6-1 combines with J gene TRBJ1-4; tentatively, D is TRBD1 (5 bases). There are 15 residues in the CDR3. V lost 3 bases and J 4 bases, leaving 12 bases between the germline ends. The germline V gene encodes CDR1 MNHNS and CDR2 SASEGT. In DNA, the CDR3 is TGTGCCAGCAGTGAGGGGACGGCCGTTAATGAAAAACTGTTTTTT. This encodes CASSEGTAVNEKLFF.

This chain connects TRBV4-1 to TRBJ1-2, with 8 bases lining up with TRBD1. After removal of 0 bases from V and 7 bases from J, the junction contained 7 bases not matched to a gene. The CDR3 has 15 residues. Germline lookup yields CDR1 MGHRA and CDR2 YSYEKL. CDR3 nucleotides: TGCGCCAGCAGCCAAGAAAGCAGGGGGCTAGGTGGCTACACCTTC. As protein: CASSQESRGLGGYTF.

This clonotype has a count of ten or more. The V gene is TRBV3-1, the J gene TRBJ1-5; TRBD1 might be the D (5 bases). This CDR3 comprises 14 residues. Germline-derived CDR1 and CDR2 are LGHDT and YNNKEL (reference sequence). V dropped 2 bases and J dropped 0 bases, with 5 bases sitting between them. Here the CDR3 reads CASSQQGSNQPQHF. The CDR3 nucleotides are TGTGCCAGCAGCCAACAGGGTAGCAATCAGCCCCAGCATTTT.

At least ten counts were recorded for this clonotype. The chain is built from TRBV6-1 and TRBJ1-1, with a tentative D call TRBD1 (6 bases). The V end was cut by 5 bases, the J end by 4 bases, with 11 bases between. CDR1 is MNHNS, CDR2 SASEGT, per germline. There are 13 residues in the CDR3. The CDR3: CASSYLGGTEAFF. The CDR3 region has the DNA TGTGCCAGCAGTTATTTAGGGGGCACTGAAGCTTTCTTT.

This clonotype has a count of ten or more. The chain combines TRBV7-2 with TRBJ2-2; no clear D gene. V lost 0 bases and J 3 bases, leaving 8 bases between the germline ends. The germline V gene encodes CDR1 SGHTA and CDR2 FQGNSA. The CDR3 runs to 15 residues. The CDR3 region is CASSLAGRYTGELFF. CDR3 nucleotides: TGTGCCAGCAGCTTAGCCGGCCGCTACACCGGGGAGCTGTTTTTT.

The rearrangement joins TRBV5-5 to TRBJ1-1; D gene unclear. CDR1 is SGHKS, CDR2 YYEKEE, per germline (reference sequence). Trimming pared 1 base from V and 1 base from J, leaving 8 bases between. The CDR3 covers 14 residues. The CDR3 is CASSLRHGNTEAFF. The CDR3, as DNA: TGTGCCAGCAGCTTGCGGCACGGGAACACTGAAGCTTTCTTT.

In this sample, this clonotype turned up many times. This chain uses TRBV12-5 with TRBJ1-1; D possibly corresponds to TRBD1 (5 bases). The ends were cut back, 7 bases at V and 0 bases at J, with 18 bases in the middle. The CDR3 sequence is 16 residues long. Germline V CDR1 and CDR2: LGHNT, FRNRAP. The CDR3 DNA sequence: TGTGCTAGTGCCCCCAGGGCTCCTGAGATGAACACTGAAGCTTTCTTT. Translation: CASAPRAPEMNTEAFF. The full variable domain, completed using reference TRBV12-5 and TRBJ1-1, is DARVTQTPRHKVTEMGQEVTMRCQPILGHNTVFWYRQTMMQGLELLAYFRNRAPLDDSGMPKDRFSAEMPDATLATLKIQPSEPRDSAVYFCASAPRAPEMNTEAFFGQGTRLTVV.

V and J are TRBV5-1 and TRBJ1-2, with D possibly matching TRBD1 (5 bases). The CDR3 has 13 residues. V lost 5 bases to trimming and J lost 4 bases, with 12 bases between them. Germline V gene data show CDR1 as SGHRS and CDR2 as YFSETQ. CDR3 nucleotide sequence: TGCGCCAGCAGTATGGGACGGGCCTATGGCTACACCTTC. Encoded protein: CASSMGRAYGYTF.